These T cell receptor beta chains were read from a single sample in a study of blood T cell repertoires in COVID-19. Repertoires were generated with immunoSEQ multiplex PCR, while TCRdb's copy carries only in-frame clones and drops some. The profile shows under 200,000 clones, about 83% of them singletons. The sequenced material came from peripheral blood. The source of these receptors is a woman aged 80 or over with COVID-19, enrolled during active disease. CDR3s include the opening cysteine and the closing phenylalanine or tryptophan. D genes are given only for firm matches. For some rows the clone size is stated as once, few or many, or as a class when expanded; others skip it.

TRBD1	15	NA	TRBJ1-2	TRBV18	CASSPQGAKGYGYTF	TGTGCCAGCTCACCACAGGGGGCGAAAGGCTATGGCTACACCTTC
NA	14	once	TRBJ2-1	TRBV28	CATQWGQGYNEQFF	TGTGCCACCCAATGGGGCCAGGGGTACAATGAGCAGTTCTTC
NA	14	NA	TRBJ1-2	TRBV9	CASSVGAVVSGYTF	TGTGCCAGCAGCGTAGGGGCAGTTGTTTCGGGCTACACCTTC
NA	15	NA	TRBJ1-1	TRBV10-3	CAISESGQTNTEAFF	TGTGCCATCAGTGAGTCAGGACAGACGAACACTGAAGCTTTCTTT
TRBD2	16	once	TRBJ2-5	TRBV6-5	CASSYFGGGAQETQYF	TGTGCCAGCAGTTACTTCGGCGGGGGGGCCCAAGAGACCCAGTACTTC
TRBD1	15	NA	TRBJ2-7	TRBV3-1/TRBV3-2	CASSQDTGGTYEQYF	TGTGCCAGCAGCCAAGATACAGGGGGTACCTACGAGCAGTACTTC
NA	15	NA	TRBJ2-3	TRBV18	CASSPREGGTDTQYF	TGTGCCAGCTCACCACGGGAGGGGGGCACAGATACGCAGTATTTT
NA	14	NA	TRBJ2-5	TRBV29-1	CSVARGGGQETQYF	TGCAGCGTGGCCCGAGGGGGGGGACAAGAGACCCAGTACTTC
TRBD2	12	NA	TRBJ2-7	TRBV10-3	CAIRGTNYEQYF	TGTGCCATCAGAGGGACTAACTACGAGCAGTACTTC
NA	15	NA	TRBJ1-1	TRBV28	CASRVSLAGRVSAFF	TGTGCCAGCAGGGTAAGCCTGGCAGGGCGTGTCTCAGCTTTCTTT
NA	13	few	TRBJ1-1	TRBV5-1	CASSPFGDSEAFF	TGCGCCAGCAGCCCGTTCGGGGATTCCGAAGCTTTCTTT
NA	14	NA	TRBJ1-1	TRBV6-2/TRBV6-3	CASSPRGISTEAFF	TGTGCCAGCAGTCCCCGGGGGATCAGCACTGAAGCTTTCTTT
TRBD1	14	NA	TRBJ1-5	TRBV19	CASSIKQGFQPQHF	TGTGCCAGTAGTATCAAACAGGGGTTTCAGCCCCAGCATTTT
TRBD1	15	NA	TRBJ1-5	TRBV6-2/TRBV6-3	CASSGQGILSQPQHF	TGTGCCAGCAGTGGACAGGGGATTTTATCTCAGCCCCAGCATTTT
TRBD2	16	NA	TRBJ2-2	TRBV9	CASSARLAGDTGELFF	TGTGCCAGCAGCGCCAGACTAGCGGGGGACACCGGGGAGCTGTTTTTT
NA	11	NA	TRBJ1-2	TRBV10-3	CAISGLYGYTF	TGTGCCATCAGTGGGCTCTATGGCTACACCTTC
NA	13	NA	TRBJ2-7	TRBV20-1	CSASGRYPYEQYF	TGCAGTGCTAGTGGGCGGTACCCCTACGAGCAGTACTTC
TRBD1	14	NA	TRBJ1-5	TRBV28	CASSWAGGDQPQHF	TGTGCCAGCAGTTGGGCAGGGGGAGATCAGCCCCAGCATTTT
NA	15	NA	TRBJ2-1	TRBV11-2	CASSPGVGGYNEQFF	TGTGCCAGCAGCCCCGGAGTGGGGGGATACAATGAGCAGTTCTTC
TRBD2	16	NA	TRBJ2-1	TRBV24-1	CATSETGTRATFEQFF	TGTGCCACCAGTGAAACCGGGACTAGGGCGACGTTTGAGCAGTTCTTC
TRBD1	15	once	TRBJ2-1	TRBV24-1	CATSDPGQGYNEQFF	TGTGCCACCAGTGACCCGGGACAGGGTTACAATGAGCAGTTCTTC
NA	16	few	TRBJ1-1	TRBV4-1	CASSLSIGVKDTEAFF	TGCGCCAGCAGCCTCTCCATCGGGGTGAAGGACACTGAAGCTTTCTTT
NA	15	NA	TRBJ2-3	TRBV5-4	CASSPRLESTDTQYF	TGTGCCAGCAGCCCCCGACTAGAAAGCACAGATACGCAGTATTTT
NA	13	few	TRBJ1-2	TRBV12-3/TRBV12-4	CASSLRRESGYTF	TGTGCCAGCAGTTTACGGCGGGAGAGCGGCTACACCTTC
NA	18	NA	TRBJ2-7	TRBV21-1	CASSKESGDRGISYEQYF	TGTGCCAGCAGCAAAGAATCCGGGGACAGGGGAATCTCCTACGAGCAGTACTTC
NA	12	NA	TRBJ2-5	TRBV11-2	CASSMDGRTQYF	TGTGCCAGCAGCATGGACGGGAGAACCCAGTACTTC
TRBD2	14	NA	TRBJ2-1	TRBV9	CASSQTSGYNEQFF	TGTGCCAGCAGCCAGACTAGCGGGTACAATGAGCAGTTCTTC
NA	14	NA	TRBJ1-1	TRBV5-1	CASSRAEGFTEAFF	TGCGCCAGCAGCCGGGCGGAGGGTTTCACTGAAGCTTTCTTT
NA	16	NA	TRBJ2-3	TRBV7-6	CASSLSASYATDTQYF	TGTGCCAGCAGCTTATCGGCTAGCTATGCCACAGATACGCAGTATTTT